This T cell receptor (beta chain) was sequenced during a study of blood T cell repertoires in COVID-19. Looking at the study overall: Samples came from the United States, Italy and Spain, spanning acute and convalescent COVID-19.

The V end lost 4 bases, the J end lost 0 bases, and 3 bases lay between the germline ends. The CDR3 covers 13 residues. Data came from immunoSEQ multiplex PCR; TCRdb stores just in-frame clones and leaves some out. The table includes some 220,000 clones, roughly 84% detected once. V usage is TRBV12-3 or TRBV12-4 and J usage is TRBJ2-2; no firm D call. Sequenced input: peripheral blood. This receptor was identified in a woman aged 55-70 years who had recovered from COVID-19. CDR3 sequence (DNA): TGTGCCAGCAGTTCCACGAACACCGGGGAGCTGTTTTTT. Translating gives CASSSTNTGELFF.